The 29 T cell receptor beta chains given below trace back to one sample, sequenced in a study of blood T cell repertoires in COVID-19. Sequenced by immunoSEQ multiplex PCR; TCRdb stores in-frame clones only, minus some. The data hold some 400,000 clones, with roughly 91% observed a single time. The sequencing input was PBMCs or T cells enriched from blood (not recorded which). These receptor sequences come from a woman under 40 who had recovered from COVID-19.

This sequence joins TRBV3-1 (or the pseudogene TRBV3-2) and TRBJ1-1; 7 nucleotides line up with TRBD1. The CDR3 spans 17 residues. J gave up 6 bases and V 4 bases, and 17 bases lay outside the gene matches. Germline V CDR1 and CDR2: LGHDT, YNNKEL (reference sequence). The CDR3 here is CASSPRARGADYAEAFF. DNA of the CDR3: TGTGCCAGCAGCCCCCGGGCCAGGGGGGCGGACTACGCTGAAGCTTTCTTT.

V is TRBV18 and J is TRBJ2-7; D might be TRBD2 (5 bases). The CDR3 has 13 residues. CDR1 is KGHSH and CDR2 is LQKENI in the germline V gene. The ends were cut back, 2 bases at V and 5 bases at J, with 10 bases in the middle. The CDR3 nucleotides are TGTGCCAGCTCACCAGTTAACGGGGACGAGCAGTACTTC. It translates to CASSPVNGDEQYF. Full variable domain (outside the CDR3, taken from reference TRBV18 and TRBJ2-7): NAGVMQNPRHLVRRRGQEARLRCSPMKGHSHVYWYRQLPEEGLKFMVYLQKENIIDESGMPKERFSAEFPKEGPSILRIQQVVRGDSAAYFCASSPVNGDEQYFGPGTRLTVT.

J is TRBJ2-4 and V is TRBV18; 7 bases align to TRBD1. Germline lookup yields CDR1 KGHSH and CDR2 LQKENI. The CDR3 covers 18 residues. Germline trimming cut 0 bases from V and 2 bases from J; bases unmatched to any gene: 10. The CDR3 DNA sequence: TGTGCCAGCTCACCACCCCGACAGGGCGAGTTTACCAAAAACATTCAGTACTTC. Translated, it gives CASSPPRQGEFTKNIQYF. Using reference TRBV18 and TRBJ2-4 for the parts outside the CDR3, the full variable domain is NAGVMQNPRHLVRRRGQEARLRCSPMKGHSHVYWYRQLPEEGLKFMVYLQKENIIDESGMPKERFSAEFPKEGPSILRIQQVVRGDSAAYFCASSPPRQGEFTKNIQYFGAGTRLSVL.

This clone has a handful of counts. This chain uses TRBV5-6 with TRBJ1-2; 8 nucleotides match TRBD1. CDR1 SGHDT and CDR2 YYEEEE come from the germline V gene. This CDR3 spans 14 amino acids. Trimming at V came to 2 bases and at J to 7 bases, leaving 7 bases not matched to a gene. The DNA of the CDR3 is TGTGCCAGCAGCTTCCCAGACAGGGGTTTTGGCTACACCTTC. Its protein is CASSFPDRGFGYTF.

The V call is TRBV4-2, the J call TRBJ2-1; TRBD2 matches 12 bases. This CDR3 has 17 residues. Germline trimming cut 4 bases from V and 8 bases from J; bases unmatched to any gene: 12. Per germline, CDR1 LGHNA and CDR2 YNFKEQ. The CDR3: CASSPLAGGLFHHEQFF. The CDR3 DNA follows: TGTGCCAGCAGCCCCCTAGCGGGGGGGCTCTTTCATCATGAGCAGTTCTTC.

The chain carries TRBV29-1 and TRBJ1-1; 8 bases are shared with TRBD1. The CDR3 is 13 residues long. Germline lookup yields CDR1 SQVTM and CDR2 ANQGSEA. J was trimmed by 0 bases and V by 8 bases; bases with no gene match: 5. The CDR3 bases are TGCAGCACGGACAGGGATCTGAACACTGAAGCTTTCTTT. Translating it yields CSTDRDLNTEAFF.

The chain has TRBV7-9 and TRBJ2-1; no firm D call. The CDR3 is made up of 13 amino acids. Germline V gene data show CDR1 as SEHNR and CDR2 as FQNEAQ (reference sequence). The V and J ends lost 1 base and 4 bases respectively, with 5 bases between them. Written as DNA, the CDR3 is TGTGCCAGCAGCTTAGGCGAGTACAATGAGCAGTTCTTC. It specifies CASSLGEYNEQFF.

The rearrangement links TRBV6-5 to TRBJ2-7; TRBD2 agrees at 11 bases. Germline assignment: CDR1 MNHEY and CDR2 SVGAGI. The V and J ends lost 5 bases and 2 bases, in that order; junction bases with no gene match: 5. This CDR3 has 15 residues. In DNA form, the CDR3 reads TGTGCCAGCAGTCCCGGGACTAGCGGCACCTACGAGCAGTACTTC. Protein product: CASSPGTSGTYEQYF.

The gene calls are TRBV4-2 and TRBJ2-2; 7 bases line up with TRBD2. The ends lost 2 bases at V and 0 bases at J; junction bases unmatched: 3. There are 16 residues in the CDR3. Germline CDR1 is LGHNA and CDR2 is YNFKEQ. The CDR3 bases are TGTGCCAGCAGCCAAAGAGCGGGAACGAACACCGGGGAGCTGTTTTTT. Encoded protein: CASSQRAGTNTGELFF.

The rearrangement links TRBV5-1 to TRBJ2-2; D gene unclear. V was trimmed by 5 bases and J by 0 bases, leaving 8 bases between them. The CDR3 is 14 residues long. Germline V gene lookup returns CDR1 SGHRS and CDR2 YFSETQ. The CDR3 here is CASRRQANTGELFF. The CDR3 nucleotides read TGCGCCAGCAGAAGGCAGGCGAACACCGGGGAGCTGTTTTTT.

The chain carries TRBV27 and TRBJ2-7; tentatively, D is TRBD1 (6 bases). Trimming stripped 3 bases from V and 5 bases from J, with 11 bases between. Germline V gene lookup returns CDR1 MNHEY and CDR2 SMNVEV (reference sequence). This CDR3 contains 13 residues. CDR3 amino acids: CASSFRGSHEQYF. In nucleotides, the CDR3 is TGTGCCAGCAGTTTTAGGGGGTCCCACGAGCAGTACTTC.

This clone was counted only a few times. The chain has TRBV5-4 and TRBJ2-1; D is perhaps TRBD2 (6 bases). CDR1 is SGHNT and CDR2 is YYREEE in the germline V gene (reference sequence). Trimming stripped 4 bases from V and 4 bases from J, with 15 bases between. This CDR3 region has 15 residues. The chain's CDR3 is CASSPGLSLYNEQFF. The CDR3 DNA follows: TGTGCCAGCAGCCCGGGACTCTCCTTATACAATGAGCAGTTCTTC.

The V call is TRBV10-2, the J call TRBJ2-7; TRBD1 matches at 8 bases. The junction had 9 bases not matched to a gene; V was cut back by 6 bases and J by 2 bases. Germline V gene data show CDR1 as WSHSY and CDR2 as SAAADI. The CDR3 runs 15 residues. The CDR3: CASRRPDRGPYEQYF. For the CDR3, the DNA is TGCGCCAGCAGAAGGCCCGACAGGGGCCCCTACGAGCAGTACTTC.

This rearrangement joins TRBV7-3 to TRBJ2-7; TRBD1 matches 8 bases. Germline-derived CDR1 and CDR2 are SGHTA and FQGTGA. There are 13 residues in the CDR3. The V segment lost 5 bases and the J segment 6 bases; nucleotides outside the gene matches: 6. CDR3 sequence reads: CASSRQGSGEQYF. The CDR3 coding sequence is TGTGCCAGCAGCCGACAGGGGTCAGGCGAGCAGTACTTC.

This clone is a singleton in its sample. CDR3 loop: CAIRQGINEKLFF. DNA for the CDR3: TGTGCCATCCGACAGGGAATTAATGAAAAACTGTTTTTT. The chain couples TRBV2 to TRBJ1-4, with TRBD1 identical over 7 bases. Germline CDR1 and CDR2: SNHLY and FYNNEI. This CDR3 spans 13 amino acids. V lost 10 bases, J lost 4 bases, and 6 bases stayed unmatched.

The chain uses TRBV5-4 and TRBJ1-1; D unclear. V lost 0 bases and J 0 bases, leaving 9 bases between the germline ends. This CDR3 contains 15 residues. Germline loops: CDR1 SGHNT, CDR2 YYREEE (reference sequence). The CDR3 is CASSLAIGVNTEAFF. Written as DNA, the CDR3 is TGTGCCAGCAGCTTGGCGATCGGGGTGAACACTGAAGCTTTCTTT.

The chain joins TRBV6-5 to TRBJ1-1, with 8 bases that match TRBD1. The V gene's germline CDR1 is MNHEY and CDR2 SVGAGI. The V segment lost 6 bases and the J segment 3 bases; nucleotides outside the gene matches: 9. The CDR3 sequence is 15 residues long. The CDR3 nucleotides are TGTGCCAGCAGAACATCCAGGGGGCGGCACACTGAAGCTTTCTTT. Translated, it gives CASRTSRGRHTEAFF.

CDR3 bases: TGTGCCAGCAGCGGCCGGGACAGGGTTGCAGATACGCAGTATTTT. Amino acids: CASSGRDRVADTQYF. The rearrangement joins TRBV7-9 to TRBJ2-3; 9 positions agree with TRBD1. The CDR3 has 15 amino acids. V shed 5 bases and J 4 bases; nucleotides not matched to a gene: 7. Germline V gene lookup returns CDR1 SEHNR and CDR2 FQNEAQ (reference sequence).

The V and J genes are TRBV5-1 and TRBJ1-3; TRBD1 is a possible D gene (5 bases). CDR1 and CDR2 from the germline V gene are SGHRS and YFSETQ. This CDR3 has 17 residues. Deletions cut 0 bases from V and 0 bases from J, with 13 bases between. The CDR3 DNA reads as TGCGCCAGCAGCTTGGAGGCTGGGGGGTTCTCTGGAAACACCATATATTTT. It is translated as CASSLEAGGFSGNTIYF.

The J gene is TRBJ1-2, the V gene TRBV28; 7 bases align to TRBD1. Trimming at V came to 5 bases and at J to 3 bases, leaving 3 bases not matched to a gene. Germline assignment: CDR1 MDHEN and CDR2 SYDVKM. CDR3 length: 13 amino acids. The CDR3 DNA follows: TGTGCCAGCAGTACCGGGACAGACTATGGCTACACCTTC. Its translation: CASSTGTDYGYTF.

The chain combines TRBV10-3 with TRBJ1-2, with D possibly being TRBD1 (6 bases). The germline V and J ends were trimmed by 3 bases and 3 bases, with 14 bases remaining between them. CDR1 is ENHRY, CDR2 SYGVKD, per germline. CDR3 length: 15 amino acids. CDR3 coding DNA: TGTGCCATCAGTGATACGACAGGATGGGACTATGGCTACACCTTC. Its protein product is CAISDTTGWDYGYTF.

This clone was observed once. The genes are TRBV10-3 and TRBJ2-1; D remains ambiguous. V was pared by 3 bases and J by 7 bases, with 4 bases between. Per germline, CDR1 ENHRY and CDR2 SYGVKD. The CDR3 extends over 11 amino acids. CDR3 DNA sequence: TGTGCCATCAGTGACATGAATGAGCAGTTCTTC. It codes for CAISDMNEQFF.

CDR3 sequence reads: CAITARTGGVDEQFF. CDR3 coding DNA: TGTGCCATCACCGCCCGGACAGGGGGTGTCGATGAGCAGTTCTTC. V gene TRBV10-3 combines with J gene TRBJ2-1, with TRBD1 identical over 10 bases. Germline trimming cut 7 bases from V and 8 bases from J; bases unmatched to any gene: 11. The CDR3 covers 15 residues. CDR1 ENHRY and CDR2 SYGVKD come from the germline V gene.

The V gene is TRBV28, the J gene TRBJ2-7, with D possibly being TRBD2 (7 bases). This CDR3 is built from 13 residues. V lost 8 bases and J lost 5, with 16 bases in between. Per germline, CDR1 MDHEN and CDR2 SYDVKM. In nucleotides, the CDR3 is TGTGCCAGCTCAGAGGGGGGGAGGAACGAGCAGTACTTC. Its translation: CASSEGGRNEQYF.

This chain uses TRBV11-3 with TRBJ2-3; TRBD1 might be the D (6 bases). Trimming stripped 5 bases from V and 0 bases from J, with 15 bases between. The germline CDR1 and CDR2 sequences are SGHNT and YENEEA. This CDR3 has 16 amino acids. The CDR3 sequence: CASSVGTSQSTDTQYF. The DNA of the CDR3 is TGTGCCAGCAGCGTCGGGACAAGCCAGAGCACAGATACGCAGTATTTT.

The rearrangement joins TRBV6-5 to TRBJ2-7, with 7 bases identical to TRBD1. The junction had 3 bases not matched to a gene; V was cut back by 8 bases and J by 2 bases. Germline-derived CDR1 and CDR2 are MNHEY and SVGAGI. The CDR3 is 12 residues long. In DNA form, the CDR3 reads TGTGCCAGCGCCAGGGGGACCTACGAGCAGTACTTC. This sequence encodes CASARGTYEQYF.

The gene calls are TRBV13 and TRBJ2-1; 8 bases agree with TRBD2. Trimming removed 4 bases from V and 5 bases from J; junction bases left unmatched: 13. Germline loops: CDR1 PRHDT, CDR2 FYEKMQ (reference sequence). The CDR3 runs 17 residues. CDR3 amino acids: CASSSPVEAGGNNEQFF. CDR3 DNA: TGTGCCAGCAGCTCCCCCGTTGAGGCGGGGGGTAACAATGAGCAGTTCTTC.

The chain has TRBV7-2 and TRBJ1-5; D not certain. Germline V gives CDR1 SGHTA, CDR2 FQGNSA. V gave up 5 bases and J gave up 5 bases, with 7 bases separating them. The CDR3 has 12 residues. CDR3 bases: TGTGCCAGCAGCCGTATTGATCAGCCCCAGCATTTT. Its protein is CASSRIDQPQHF.

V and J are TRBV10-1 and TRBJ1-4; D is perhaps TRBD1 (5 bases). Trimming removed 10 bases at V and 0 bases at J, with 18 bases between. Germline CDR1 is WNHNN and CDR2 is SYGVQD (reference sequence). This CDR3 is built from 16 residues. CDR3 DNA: TGCGCCATCGAACGTGGGGAAGGGGCAACTAATGAAAAACTGTTTTTT. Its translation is CAIERGEGATNEKLFF.